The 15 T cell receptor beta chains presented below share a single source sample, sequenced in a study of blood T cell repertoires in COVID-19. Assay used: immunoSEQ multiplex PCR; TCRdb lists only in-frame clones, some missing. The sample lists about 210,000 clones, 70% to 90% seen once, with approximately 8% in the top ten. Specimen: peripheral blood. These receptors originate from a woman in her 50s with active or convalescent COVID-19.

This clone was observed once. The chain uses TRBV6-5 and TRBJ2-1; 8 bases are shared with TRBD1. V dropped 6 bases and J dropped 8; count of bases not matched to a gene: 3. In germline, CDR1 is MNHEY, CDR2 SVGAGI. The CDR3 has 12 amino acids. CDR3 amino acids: CASRNRGDEQFF. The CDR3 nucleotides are TGTGCCAGCAGGAACAGGGGGGATGAGCAGTTCTTC.

CDR3 amino acids: CASSLGGQGYEQYF. Written as DNA, the CDR3 is TGTGCCAGCAGCTTAGGGGGCCAGGGGTACGAGCAGTACTTC. This chain uses TRBV11-2 with TRBJ2-7; D perhaps matches TRBD1 (6 bases). CDR1 is SGHAT, CDR2 FQNNGV, per germline. The CDR3 has 14 residues. The V end lost 1 base, the J end lost 4 bases, and 11 bases lay between the germline ends.

CDR3 nucleotides: TGTGCCAGCAGCCCACGACTAGCGGGGGGCCCCGGCGATGAGCAGTTCTTC. It specifies CASSPRLAGGPGDEQFF. The chain has TRBV9 and TRBJ2-1, with 13 bases identical to TRBD2. There are 17 residues in the CDR3. The germline CDR1 and CDR2 sequences are SGDLS and YYNGEE. V lost 4 bases to trimming and J lost 8 bases; unmatched junction nucleotides: 12.

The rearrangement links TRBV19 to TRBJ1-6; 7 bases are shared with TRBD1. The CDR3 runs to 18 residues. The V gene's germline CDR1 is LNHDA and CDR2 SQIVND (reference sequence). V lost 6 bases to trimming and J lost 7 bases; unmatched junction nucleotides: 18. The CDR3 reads CASRKGDRAMTRNSPLHF. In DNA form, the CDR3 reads TGTGCCAGTAGAAAGGGAGACAGGGCAATGACCAGGAATTCACCCCTCCACTTT.

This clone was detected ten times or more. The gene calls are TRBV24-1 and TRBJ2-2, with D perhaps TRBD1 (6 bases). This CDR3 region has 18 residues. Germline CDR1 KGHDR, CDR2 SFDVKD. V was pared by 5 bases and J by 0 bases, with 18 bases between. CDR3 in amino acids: CATSVVALGTPNTGELFF. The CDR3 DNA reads TGTGCCACCAGTGTCGTGGCGTTAGGGACACCGAACACCGGGGAGCTGTTTTTT.

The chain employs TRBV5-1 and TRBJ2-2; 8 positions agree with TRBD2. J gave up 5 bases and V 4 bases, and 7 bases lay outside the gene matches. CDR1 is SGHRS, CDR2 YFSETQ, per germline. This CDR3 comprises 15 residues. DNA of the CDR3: TGCGCCAGCAGCGGAGCGGGAGAGGGGACCGGGGAGCTGTTTTTT. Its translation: CASSGAGEGTGELFF. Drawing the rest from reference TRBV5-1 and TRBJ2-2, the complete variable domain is KAGVTQTPRYLIKTRGQQVTLSCSPISGHRSVSWYQQTPGQGLQFLFEYFSETQRNKGNFPGRFSGRQFSNSRSEMNVSTLELGDSALYLCASSGAGEGTGELFFGEGSRLTVL.

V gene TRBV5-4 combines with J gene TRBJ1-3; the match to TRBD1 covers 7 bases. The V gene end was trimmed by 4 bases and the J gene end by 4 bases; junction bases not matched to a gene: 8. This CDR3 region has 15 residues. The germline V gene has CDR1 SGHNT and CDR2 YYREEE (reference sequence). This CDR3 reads CASSPGRGGGNTIYF. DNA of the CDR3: TGTGCCAGCAGCCCCGGACGAGGGGGCGGAAACACCATATATTTT.

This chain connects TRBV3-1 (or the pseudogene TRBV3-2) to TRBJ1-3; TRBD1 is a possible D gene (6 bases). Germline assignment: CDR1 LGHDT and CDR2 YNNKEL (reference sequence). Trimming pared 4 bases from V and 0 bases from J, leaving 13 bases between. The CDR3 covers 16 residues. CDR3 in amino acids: CASSPPTGFSGNTIYF. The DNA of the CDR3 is TGTGCCAGCAGCCCGCCGACAGGCTTCTCTGGAAACACCATATATTTT.

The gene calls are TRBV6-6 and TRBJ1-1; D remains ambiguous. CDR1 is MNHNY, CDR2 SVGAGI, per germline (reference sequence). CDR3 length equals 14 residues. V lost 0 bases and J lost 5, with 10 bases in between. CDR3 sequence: CASSYSGRRTEAFF. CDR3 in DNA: TGTGCCAGCAGTTACTCTGGCAGGAGGACTGAAGCTTTCTTT.

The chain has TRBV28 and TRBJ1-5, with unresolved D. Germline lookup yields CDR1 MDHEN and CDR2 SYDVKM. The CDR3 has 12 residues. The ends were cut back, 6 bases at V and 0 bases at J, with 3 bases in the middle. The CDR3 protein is CASRYSNQPQHF. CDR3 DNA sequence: TGTGCCAGCAGGTATAGCAATCAGCCCCAGCATTTT.

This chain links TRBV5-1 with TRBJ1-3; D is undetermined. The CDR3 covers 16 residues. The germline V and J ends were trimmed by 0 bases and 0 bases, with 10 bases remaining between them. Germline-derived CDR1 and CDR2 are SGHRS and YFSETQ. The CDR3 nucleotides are TGCGCCAGCAGCTTGGATGGAGCAAGCTCTGGAAACACCATATATTTT. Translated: CASSLDGASSGNTIYF.

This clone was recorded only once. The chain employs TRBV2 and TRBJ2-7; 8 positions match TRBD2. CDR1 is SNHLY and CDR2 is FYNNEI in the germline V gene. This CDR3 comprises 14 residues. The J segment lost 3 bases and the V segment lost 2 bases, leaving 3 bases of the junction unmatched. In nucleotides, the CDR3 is TGTGCCAGCAGTGAAAGCGGGGGCCTCTACGAGCAGTACTTC. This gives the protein CASSESGGLYEQYF.

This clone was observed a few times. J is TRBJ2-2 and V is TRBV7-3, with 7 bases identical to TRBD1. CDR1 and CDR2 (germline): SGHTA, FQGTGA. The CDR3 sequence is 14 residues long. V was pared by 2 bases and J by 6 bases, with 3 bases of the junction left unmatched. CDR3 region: CASSLEGTAGELFF. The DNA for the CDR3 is TGTGCCAGCAGCTTAGAAGGGACAGCCGGGGAGCTGTTTTTT.

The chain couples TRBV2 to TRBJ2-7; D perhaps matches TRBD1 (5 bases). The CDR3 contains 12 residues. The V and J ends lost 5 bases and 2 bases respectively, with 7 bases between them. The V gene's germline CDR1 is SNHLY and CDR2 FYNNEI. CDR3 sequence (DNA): TGTGCCAGCAGTCAGGACACCTACGAGCAGTACTTC. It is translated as CASSQDTYEQYF. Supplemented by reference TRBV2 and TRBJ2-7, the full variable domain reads EPEVTQTPSHQVTQMGQEVILRCVPISNHLYFYWYRQILGQKVEFLVSFYNNEISEKSEIFDDQFSVERPDGSNFTLKIRSTKLEDSAMYFCASSQDTYEQYFGPGTRLTVT.

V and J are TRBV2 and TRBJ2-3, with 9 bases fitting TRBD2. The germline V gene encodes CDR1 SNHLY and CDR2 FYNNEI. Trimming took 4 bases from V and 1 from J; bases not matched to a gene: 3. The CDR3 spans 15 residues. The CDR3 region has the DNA TGTGCCAGCAGTGTACTAGCGGGCCGCACAGATACGCAGTATTTT. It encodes CASSVLAGRTDTQYF.